This T cell receptor (beta chain) was recorded in a study of blood T cell repertoires in COVID-19. The method was immunoSEQ multiplex PCR; TCRdb's version includes in-frame clones alone and lacks a portion of them. The table shows more than 110,000 clones, with around 84% occurring only once. The CDR3 runs to 16 residues. Trimming pared 2 bases from V and 4 bases from J, leaving 17 bases between. Germline V CDR1 and CDR2: SGHVS, FNYEAQ. This chain connects TRBV7-6 to TRBJ1-2; no reliable D call. The specimen sequenced was peripheral blood. The sequence was obtained from a human donor in a cohort sampled during active COVID-19. The CDR3 DNA reads as TGTGCCAGCAGCTTACTCAAAGGCGCGGGTCCCTATGGCTACACCTTC. Protein sequence: CASSLLKGAGPYGYTF.